The TCR beta chain under discussion was sequenced for a study of Graves' ophthalmopathy and Graves' hyperthyroidism (dated by TCRdb to 2017 to 2018). Context from the whole study: Peripheral blood samples were taken at the time of initial diagnosis, before any treatment was given. The study used TCR beta repertoire signatures to distinguish Graves' ophthalmopathy from Graves' hyperthyroidism and to predict progression to ophthalmopathy. In total, some 140 blood samples were TCR-sequenced: fewer than 50 ophthalmopathy, some 72 hyperthyroidism and roughly 17 hyperthyroidism-to-ophthalmopathy patients. To explore V-J signatures distinguishing ophthalmopathy from hyperthyroidism, a discovery set of approximately 100 patients (about 43 ophthalmopathy, 55 to 60 stable hyperthyroidism) was enrolled. An independent validation cohort comprised fewer than 20 hyperthyroidism patients and 15 to 17 patients who later progressed from hyperthyroidism to ophthalmopathy. In over 5 hyperthyroidism patients, the T-cell repertoire of thyroid tissue was compared with the T-cell repertoire of blood. Following sampling, methimazole starting at 30 mg daily was administered to hyperthyroidism patients, and high-dose intravenous methylprednisolone was administered to ophthalmopathy patients. For training and testing, the 100 or so patients in the discovery cohort were randomly divided in a 7:3 ratio.

For repertoire sequencing, the TCR beta CDR3 regions were amplified from RNA transcripts. HTBI primers and the Qiagen OneStep RT-PCR kit were used in a first-round RT-PCR, which was followed by a second-round multiplex PCR, size selection and purification. The libraries underwent paired-end sequencing with 100 bp reads on an Illumina HiSeq2000. As for the original processing: SOAPnuke was used for read processing, and reads with adapters, uncalled bases, a mean Phred below 15, or no exact constant-primer or identifier match were discarded. High-quality paired reads were merged with COPE v1.2.5. Clonotypes were defined as unique nucleotide sequences and were aligned to IMGT TRB V, D and J references using MiTCR v1.1. The analysis was limited to V-J combinations with a frequency above 0.0001, which together covered over 98% of repertoires. For each V-J combination, a TCR clonal expansion and chaos score was defined as F50 clonal expansion divided by the chaos observed in the TCRdist matrix. Welch's t-statistics and random forest were used to reduce features to over ten V-J combinations, which were fed into a naive Bayes classifier. The Morisita-Horn index was used to measure how similar the thyroid and blood repertoires were. TCRdb took the public reads, trimmed them with fastp at Q25, ran MiXCR for clone calling and kept in-frame beta chains. A single entry per CDR3 protein holds the most common genes and DNA from its merged rows. For this entry, the V and J calls and clone size follow TCRdb and not the study's own pipeline. This sample lists roughly 420,000 distinct CDR3 sequences; around 21% were detected once. The ten largest clones capture roughly 3% of the sample.

Taken from cysteine to phenylalanine, the CDR3 has 15 residues. Only CDR3 DNA is held: 45 bases, read in frame from base 1. In the germline V gene, CDR1 corresponds to SGHVS and CDR2 to FNYEAQ. Trimming costs V 1 base and J 6 bases, and their ends lie 13 bases apart. Hyperthyroidism was defined as stable when no progression to ophthalmopathy occurred within 18 months of follow-up. Hyperthyroidism patients were newly diagnosed, with disease duration under 2 months, and aged 18 to 65 years. Anyone with other autoimmune diseases, uncontrolled infections, pregnancy or lactation was excluded from the study. Diagnosis was based on clinical symptoms, serum thyroxine, TRAb, thyroid ultrasound and orbital computed tomography. PBMCs were isolated from more than 9 ml of fresh peripheral blood by Ficoll-Paque density gradient centrifugation. Trizol reagent was used to extract the total RNA, and its quality was then checked on an Agilent 2100 Bioanalyzer.

Results and caveats for the whole study, not just this receptor: The 13-signature model separated ophthalmopathy from stable hyperthyroidism with 87.88% sensitivity and about 84% specificity in cross-validation, and 80%/75% in the test set. Most expanded thyroid clonotypes with frequency above 0.001 were also detected in blood, suggesting blood repertoires may reflect the thyroid immune response. No statistical method was used to predetermine the sample size, and group allocation was not hidden from the investigators. In validation, the model predicted ophthalmopathy progression with about 71% sensitivity and roughly 72% specificity; approximately 12 predicted patients were CT-confirmed with GO in a median of around 6 months.

At least ten counts were recorded for this clonotype. The specificity of this receptor is unknown. No base qualities exist here, and no much larger clone lies one base off it. Sequencing was done on a sample of peripheral blood. This sequence uses TRBV7-6 and TRBJ1-5; a confident D gene designation cannot be given. The TCR sequence derives from a woman between 18 and 29 years old with stable Graves' hyperthyroidism. Donor details come from another sample of the same person, matched by shared clones. DNA sequence: TGTGCCAGCAGCTTAGACGAGGGATTCAGTCAGCCCCAGCATTTT. This is translated as CASSLDEGFSQPQHF.